This TCR beta chain appears in the sequencing data of a study of T cell changes during pregnancy in multiple sclerosis. J gave up 8 bases and V 4 bases, and 9 bases lay outside the gene matches. Looked up from germline, CDR1 is SGHDT and CDR2 is YYEEEE. CDR3 length equals 16 residues. The data were produced by immunoSEQ multiplex PCR, yet TCRdb's version contains in-frame clones alone and is incomplete. The table has 65,000 to 85,000 clones, 89% seen once; the top ten hold 0.7% to 0.9%. The chain combines TRBV5-6 with TRBJ2-1, with TRBD2 identical over 13 bases. The clonotype was recovered from a female donor in good health, enrolled as a control in a pregnancy study. This material consisted of peripheral blood, taken in the first trimester of pregnancy. The DNA for the CDR3 is TGTGCCAGCAGCCCTCCGGGACTAGCGGGGTTCGATGAGCAGTTCTTC. Protein sequence: CASSPPGLAGFDEQFF. The full variable domain, completed using reference TRBV5-6 and TRBJ2-1, is DAGVTQSPTHLIKTRGQQVTLRCSPKSGHDTVSWYQQALGQGPQFIFQYYEEEERQRGNFPDRFSGHQFPNYSSELNVNALLLGDSALYLCASSPPGLAGFDEQFFGPGTRLTVL.